Below are 23 T cell receptor beta chains sequenced from a single sample in a study of blood T cell repertoires in COVID-19. Generated by immunoSEQ multiplex PCR, the TCRdb table keeps only in-frame clones and is missing some. The sample records about 69,000 clones, 79% being singletons. Sequencing was done on a sample of peripheral blood. These receptors all come from a human donor in a cohort sampled during active COVID-19.

This chain uses TRBV14 with TRBJ1-2; 9 bases match TRBD1. The CDR3 loop spans 15 amino acids. Trimming took 1 base from V and 7 from J; bases not matched to a gene: 7. Germline CDR1 and CDR2: SGHDN and FVKESK. In DNA form, the CDR3 reads TGTGCCAGCAGCCAAGGGGGACAGGGAGGTGGTGGCTACACCTTC. Its translation: CASSQGGQGGGGYTF.

This chain connects TRBV28 to TRBJ1-4; D not certain. Germline CDR1 is MDHEN and CDR2 is SYDVKM. Deletions cut 5 bases from V and 0 bases from J, with 16 bases between. This CDR3 is 17 amino acids long. The DNA for the CDR3 is TGTGCCAGCAGTCTCCGACGGGTCGGGGCAACTAATGAAAAACTGTTTTTT. Residues: CASSLRRVGATNEKLFF.

The gene calls are TRBV19 and TRBJ2-7; TRBD1 might be the D (6 bases). Trimming shortened V by 0 bases and J by 2 bases, and 14 bases separated the two germline ends. Per the germline V gene, CDR1 is LNHDA and CDR2 is SQIVND (reference sequence). The CDR3 loop spans 16 amino acids. This CDR3 is CASSIDLGQGPYEQYF. CDR3 bases: TGTGCCAGTAGTATAGACCTCGGGCAGGGGCCCTACGAGCAGTACTTC.

The V and J genes are TRBV25-1 and TRBJ2-2, with D possibly TRBD2 on 7 matching bases. Trimming left V 2 bases short and J 7 bases short, with 11 bases between. CDR1 MGHDK and CDR2 SYGVNS come from the germline V gene. This CDR3 region has 14 residues. DNA of the CDR3: TGTGCCAGCAGTGAAACGGGGGGCTACGGGGAGCTGTTTTTT. Encoded protein: CASSETGGYGELFF.

CDR3 DNA: TGTGCCAGCAGTGAACCTCCCGCGGTGACCGGGGAGCTGTTTTTT. Translating it yields CASSEPPAVTGELFF. V and J are TRBV6-1 and TRBJ2-2; the D is unclear. Trimming cost V 2 bases and J 5 bases, with 12 bases left between them. Germline CDR1 is MNHNS and CDR2 is SASEGT. The length of the CDR3 is 15 residues.

This clone was recorded once. V is TRBV3-1 (or the pseudogene TRBV3-2) and J is TRBJ1-2; D uncertain. The ends were cut back, 8 bases at V and 2 bases at J, with 9 bases in the middle. This CDR3 is built from 12 residues. The germline V gene encodes CDR1 LGHDT and CDR2 YNNKEL (reference sequence). CDR3 DNA: TGTGCCAGCGGGCAGAACAACTATGGCTACACCTTC. Its translation is CASGQNNYGYTF.

V and J are TRBV7-2 and TRBJ1-4; a possible D gene is TRBD1 (6 bases). V gave up 5 bases and J gave up 4 bases, with 17 bases separating them. The germline V gene encodes CDR1 SGHTA and CDR2 FQGNSA. The CDR3 loop spans 16 amino acids. The CDR3 region has the DNA TGTGCCAGCAGCCCCCCCCAGGGGACCCTTAATGAAAAACTGTTTTTT. Translating gives CASSPPQGTLNEKLFF.

The V and J genes are TRBV15 and TRBJ2-5; TRBD2 aligns across 8 bases. The germline V gene has CDR1 LNHNV and CDR2 YYDKDF (reference sequence). There are 15 residues in the CDR3. V was pared by 0 bases and J by 5 bases, with 5 bases of the junction left unmatched. CDR3 loop: CATSRDREGVETQYF. In DNA form, the CDR3 reads TGTGCCACCAGCAGAGATCGGGAGGGAGTGGAGACCCAGTACTTC.

This clone was picked up one time. This chain links TRBV6-5 with TRBJ2-5; 14 positions agree with TRBD2. With 9 bases clipped from V and 1 base from J, the junction kept 4 bases outside the gene matches. This CDR3 spans 15 amino acids. Germline assignment: CDR1 MNHEY and CDR2 SVGAGI. CDR3 in DNA: TGTGCCAGTAGGACTAGCGGGAGGCTCCAAGAGACCCAGTACTTC. It translates to CASRTSGRLQETQYF.

The gene calls are TRBV7-9 and TRBJ1-4, with 9 bases fitting TRBD1. The CDR3 contains 15 residues. Germline values: CDR1 SEHNR, CDR2 FQNEAQ (reference sequence). V trimming: 5 bases; J trimming: 7 bases; junction bases outside the gene matches: 8. The CDR3: CASSLTWDRAEKLFF. The CDR3 bases are TGTGCCAGCAGCCTCACCTGGGACAGGGCTGAAAAACTGTTTTTT.

This sequence joins TRBV7-9 and TRBJ1-5; D remains unclear. The CDR3 loop spans 12 amino acids. Germline V CDR1 and CDR2: SEHNR, FQNEAQ (reference sequence). The V end was cut by 2 bases, the J end by 11 bases, with 10 bases between. This CDR3 reads CASSLSDRAQHF. Written as DNA, the CDR3 is TGTGCCAGCAGCTTATCGGATCGGGCCCAGCATTTT.

This clone showed up just a few times. The J gene is TRBJ2-5, the V gene TRBV5-1, with a tentative D call TRBD1 (5 bases). The CDR3 covers 16 residues. Germline V gene lookup returns CDR1 SGHRS and CDR2 YFSETQ. Trimming removed 0 bases at V and 6 bases at J, with 18 bases between. The CDR3 region has the DNA TGCGCCAGCAGCTTGGAAGGAGTAGGGGTCAGACAGACCCAGTACTTC. This codes for CASSLEGVGVRQTQYF.

V usage is TRBV28 and J usage is TRBJ2-6; D remains ambiguous. Per the germline V gene, CDR1 is MDHEN and CDR2 is SYDVKM. This CDR3 is built from 15 residues. V lost 5 bases and J 0 bases, leaving 8 bases between the germline ends. In nucleotides, the CDR3 is TGTGCCAGCAGTCGACACAGCTCTGGGGCCAACGTCCTGACTTTC. Its translation: CASSRHSSGANVLTF.

The gene calls are TRBV5-5 and TRBJ1-2, with 8 nucleotides matching TRBD1. The CDR3 runs 15 residues. J gave up 3 bases and V 4 bases, and 8 bases lay outside the gene matches. The germline V gene has CDR1 SGHKS and CDR2 YYEKEE (reference sequence). CDR3 sequence reads: CASSEGQGGHYGYTF. In DNA form, the CDR3 reads TGTGCCAGCAGCGAAGGACAGGGTGGTCACTATGGCTACACCTTC. The whole variable domain, filled in from reference TRBV5-5 and TRBJ1-2, reads DAGVTQSPTHLIKTRGQQVTLRCSPISGHKSVSWYQQVLGQGPQFIFQYYEKEERGRGNFPDRFSARQFPNYSSELNVNALLLGDSALYLCASSEGQGGHYGYTFGSGTRLTVV.

The chain has TRBV28 and TRBJ2-4, with D perhaps matching TRBD2 (5 bases). The CDR3 contains 16 residues. Germline V gene data show CDR1 as MDHEN and CDR2 as SYDVKM. Trimming pared 5 bases from V and 2 bases from J, leaving 16 bases between. The CDR3: CASSVDNPGSKNIQYF. The CDR3 DNA follows: TGTGCCAGCAGTGTTGACAACCCGGGGTCCAAAAACATTCAGTACTTC.

This clone appeared a few times. The CDR3: CATSDLTGGDTGELFF. CDR3 DNA sequence: TGTGCCACCAGTGATCTAACAGGGGGCGACACCGGGGAGCTGTTTTTT. The chain links TRBV24-1 to TRBJ2-2; 9 positions match TRBD1. This CDR3 contains 16 residues. Germline V gene data show CDR1 as KGHDR and CDR2 as SFDVKD. Trimming took 3 bases from V and 3 from J; bases not matched to a gene: 4.

The chain has TRBV19 and TRBJ2-3, with 7 nucleotides matching TRBD1. Germline V lookup: CDR1 LNHDA, CDR2 SQIVND (reference sequence). There are 15 residues in the CDR3. Trimming took 5 bases from V and 2 from J; bases not matched to a gene: 7. The CDR3 DNA sequence: TGTGCCAGTAGTGCCGGACAGGTAGCCACAGATACGCAGTATTTT. It yields the protein CASSAGQVATDTQYF.

The rearrangement joins TRBV5-5 to TRBJ2-3; the match to TRBD1 covers 9 bases. Per germline, CDR1 SGHKS and CDR2 YYEKEE (reference sequence). The CDR3 is 17 residues long. V lost 2 bases to trimming and J lost 8 bases; unmatched junction nucleotides: 15. Here the CDR3 DNA reads TGTGCCAGCAGCTTAGATCCAGGGACAGGGCAGTCAGGTACGCAGTATTTT. Protein product: CASSLDPGTGQSGTQYF.

The chain is built from TRBV27 and TRBJ2-3; 7 positions match TRBD1. Germline lookup yields CDR1 MNHEY and CDR2 SMNVEV (reference sequence). This CDR3 contains 14 residues. Trimming cost V 2 bases and J 7 bases; bases outside gene matches: 6. CDR3 in DNA: TGTGCCAGCAGTTTAAGAGGGGGCAGACATACGCAGTATTTT. As protein: CASSLRGGRHTQYF.

This clone has only a few counts. The chain uses TRBV29-1 and TRBJ2-5; 10 nucleotides agree with TRBD1. The trim removed 8 bases at V and 5 bases at J, leaving 8 bases unmatched. Per the germline V gene, CDR1 is SQVTM and CDR2 is ANQGSEA. The CDR3 has 13 amino acids. CDR3 coding DNA: TGCAGCTATGGACAGGGGGAGTGGGAGACCCAGTACTTC. This sequence encodes CSYGQGEWETQYF. The variable domain in full, with the rest retrieved from reference TRBV29-1 and TRBJ2-5, is SAVISQKPSRDICQRGTSLTIQCQVDSQVTMMFWYRQQPGQSLTLIATANQGSEATYESGFVIDKFPISRPNLTFSTLTVSNMSPEDSSIYLCSYGQGEWETQYFGPGTRLLVL.

The chain uses TRBV5-1 and TRBJ2-3; TRBD1 matches 8 bases. The CDR3 is 16 residues long. Trimming cost V 7 bases and J 1 base; bases outside gene matches: 11. In germline, CDR1 is SGHRS, CDR2 YFSETQ. In DNA, the CDR3 is TGCGCCAGCCGCAAGGCGACAGGGGTGGGCACAGATACGCAGTATTTT. Translating gives CASRKATGVGTDTQYF. Drawing the rest from reference TRBV5-1 and TRBJ2-3, the complete variable domain is KAGVTQTPRYLIKTRGQQVTLSCSPISGHRSVSWYQQTPGQGLQFLFEYFSETQRNKGNFPGRFSGRQFSNSRSEMNVSTLELGDSALYLCASRKATGVGTDTQYFGPGTRLTVL.

V usage is TRBV6-4 and J usage is TRBJ1-2; D possibly corresponds to TRBD1 (6 bases). The CDR3 covers 17 residues. Per germline, CDR1 MRHNA and CDR2 SNTAGT. Trimming pared 0 bases from V and 4 bases from J, leaving 18 bases between. The CDR3 is CASSDSFRQAGAYGYTF. The CDR3, as DNA: TGTGCCAGCAGTGACTCGTTCCGACAGGCGGGAGCCTATGGCTACACCTTC.

DNA of the CDR3: TGCGCCAGCAGCCCCGCGGGGGGTAGCGGTAATTCACCCCTCCACTTT. Its protein is CASSPAGGSGNSPLHF. The chain couples TRBV5-1 to TRBJ1-6, with a possible D match to TRBD1 (5 bases). Germline V gene lookup returns CDR1 SGHRS and CDR2 YFSETQ. The CDR3 covers 16 residues. Trimming left V 4 bases short and J 6 bases short, with 17 bases between.